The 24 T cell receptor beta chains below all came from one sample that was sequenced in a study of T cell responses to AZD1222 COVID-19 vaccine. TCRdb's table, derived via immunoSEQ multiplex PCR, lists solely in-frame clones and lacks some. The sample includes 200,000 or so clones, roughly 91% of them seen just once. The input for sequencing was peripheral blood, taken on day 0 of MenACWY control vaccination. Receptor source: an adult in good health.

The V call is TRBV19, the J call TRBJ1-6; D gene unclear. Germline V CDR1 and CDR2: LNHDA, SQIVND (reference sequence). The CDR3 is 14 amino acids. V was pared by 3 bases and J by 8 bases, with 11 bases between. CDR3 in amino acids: CASSIGGIDSPLHF. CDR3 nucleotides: TGTGCCAGTAGTATTGGAGGGATCGATTCACCCCTCCACTTT.

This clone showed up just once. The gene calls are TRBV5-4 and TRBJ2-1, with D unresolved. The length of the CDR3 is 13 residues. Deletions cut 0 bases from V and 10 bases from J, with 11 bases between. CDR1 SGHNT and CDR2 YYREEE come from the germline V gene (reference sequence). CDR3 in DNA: TGTGCCAGCAGCTTGGTTCTACAGCGCGAGCAGTTCTTC. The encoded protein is CASSLVLQREQFF. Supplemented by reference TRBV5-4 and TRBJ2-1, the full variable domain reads ETGVTQSPTHLIKTRGQQVTLRCSSQSGHNTVSWYQQALGQGPQFIFQYYREEENGRGNFPPRFSGLQFPNYSSELNVNALELDDSALYLCASSLVLQREQFFGPGTRLTVL.

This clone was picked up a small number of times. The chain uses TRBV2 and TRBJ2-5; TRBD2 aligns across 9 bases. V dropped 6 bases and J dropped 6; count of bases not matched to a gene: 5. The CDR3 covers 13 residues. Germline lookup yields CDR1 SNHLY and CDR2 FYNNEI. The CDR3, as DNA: TGTGCCAGCAGGGGACTAGCTTGGCAGACCCAGTACTTC. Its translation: CASRGLAWQTQYF.

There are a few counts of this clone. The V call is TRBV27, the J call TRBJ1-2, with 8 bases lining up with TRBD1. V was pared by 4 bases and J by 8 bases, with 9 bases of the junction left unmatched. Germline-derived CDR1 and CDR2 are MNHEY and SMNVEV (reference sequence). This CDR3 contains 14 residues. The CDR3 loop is CASSSELSGGGYTF. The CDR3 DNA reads TGTGCCAGCAGTTCTGAACTCTCAGGGGGCGGCTACACCTTC.

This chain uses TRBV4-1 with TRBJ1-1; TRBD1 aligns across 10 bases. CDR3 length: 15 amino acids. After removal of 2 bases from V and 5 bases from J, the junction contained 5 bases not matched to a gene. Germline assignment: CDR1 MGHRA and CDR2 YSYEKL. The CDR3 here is CASSQIGQGGTEAFF. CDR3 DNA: TGCGCCAGCAGCCAAATTGGACAGGGGGGAACTGAAGCTTTCTTT.

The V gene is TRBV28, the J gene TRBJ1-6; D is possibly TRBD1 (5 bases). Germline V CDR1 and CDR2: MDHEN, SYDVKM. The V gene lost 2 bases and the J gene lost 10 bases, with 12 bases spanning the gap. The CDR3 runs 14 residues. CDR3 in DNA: TGTGCCAGCAGTTTAACGGGGGTTCTGTCACCCCTCCACTTT. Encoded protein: CASSLTGVLSPLHF.

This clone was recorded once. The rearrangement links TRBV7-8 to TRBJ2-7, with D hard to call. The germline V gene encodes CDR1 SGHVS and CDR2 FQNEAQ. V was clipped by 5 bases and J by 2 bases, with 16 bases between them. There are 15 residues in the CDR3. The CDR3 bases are TGTGCCAGCAGCACCGCCATCCCTCTAGCCTACGAGCAGTACTTC. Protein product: CASSTAIPLAYEQYF.

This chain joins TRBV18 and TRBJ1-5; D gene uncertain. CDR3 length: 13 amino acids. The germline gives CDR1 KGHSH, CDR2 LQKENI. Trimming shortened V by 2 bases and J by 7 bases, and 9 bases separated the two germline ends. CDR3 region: CASSPYLEQPQHF. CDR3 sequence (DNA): TGTGCCAGCTCACCATATTTGGAACAGCCCCAGCATTTT.

The CDR3 reads CASSLGQGEQFF. DNA for the CDR3: TGTGCCAGCAGTTTGGGTCAGGGTGAGCAGTTCTTC. This chain connects TRBV12-3 or TRBV12-4 to TRBJ2-1; a possible D gene is TRBD1 (5 bases). V shed 3 bases and J shed 9 bases, with 9 bases lying between them. The CDR3 has 12 residues.

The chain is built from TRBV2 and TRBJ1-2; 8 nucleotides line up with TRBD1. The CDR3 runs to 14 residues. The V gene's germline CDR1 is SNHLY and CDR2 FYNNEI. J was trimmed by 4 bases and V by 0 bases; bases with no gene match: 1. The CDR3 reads CASSEAQGAYGYTF. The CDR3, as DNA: TGTGCCAGCAGTGAAGCGCAGGGGGCCTATGGCTACACCTTC.

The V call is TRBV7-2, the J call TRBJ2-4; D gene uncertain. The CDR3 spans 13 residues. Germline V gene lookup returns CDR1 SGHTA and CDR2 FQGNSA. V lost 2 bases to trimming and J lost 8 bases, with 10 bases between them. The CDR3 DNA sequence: TGTGCCAGCAGCTTAACCCGAAGGGACATTCAGTACTTC. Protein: CASSLTRRDIQYF.

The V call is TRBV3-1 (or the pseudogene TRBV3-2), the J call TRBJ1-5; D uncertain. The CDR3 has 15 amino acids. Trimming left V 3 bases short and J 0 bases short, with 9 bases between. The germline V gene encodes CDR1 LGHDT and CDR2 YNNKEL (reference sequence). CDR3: CASSHTAYSNQPQHF. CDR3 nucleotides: TGTGCCAGCAGCCATACAGCGTATAGCAATCAGCCCCAGCATTTT.

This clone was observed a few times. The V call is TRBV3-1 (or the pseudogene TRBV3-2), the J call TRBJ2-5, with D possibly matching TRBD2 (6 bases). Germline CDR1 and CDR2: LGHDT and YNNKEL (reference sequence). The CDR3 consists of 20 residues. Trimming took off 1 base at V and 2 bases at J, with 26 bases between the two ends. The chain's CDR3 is CASSQGEALFLRDPQETQYF. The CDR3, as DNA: TGTGCCAGCAGCCAAGGGGAGGCCCTTTTTTTACGGGACCCACAAGAGACCCAGTACTTC.

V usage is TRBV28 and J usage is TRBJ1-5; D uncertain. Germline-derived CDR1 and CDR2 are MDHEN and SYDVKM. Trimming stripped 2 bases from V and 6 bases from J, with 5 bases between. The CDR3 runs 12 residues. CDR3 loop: CASSLSSQPQHF. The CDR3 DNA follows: TGTGCCAGCAGTTTAAGCTCTCAGCCCCAGCATTTT. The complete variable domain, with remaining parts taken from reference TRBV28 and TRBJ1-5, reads DVKVTQSSRYLVKRTGEKVFLECVQDMDHENMFWYRQDPGLGLRLIYFSYDVKMKEKGDIPEGYSVSREKKERFSLILESASTNQTSMYLCASSLSSQPQHFGDGTRLSIL.

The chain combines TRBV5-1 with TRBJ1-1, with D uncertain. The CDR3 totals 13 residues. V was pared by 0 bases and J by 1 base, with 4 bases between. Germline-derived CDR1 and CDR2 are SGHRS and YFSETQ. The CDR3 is CASSLGPNTEAFF. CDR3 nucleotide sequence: TGCGCCAGCAGCTTGGGTCCGAACACTGAAGCTTTCTTT.

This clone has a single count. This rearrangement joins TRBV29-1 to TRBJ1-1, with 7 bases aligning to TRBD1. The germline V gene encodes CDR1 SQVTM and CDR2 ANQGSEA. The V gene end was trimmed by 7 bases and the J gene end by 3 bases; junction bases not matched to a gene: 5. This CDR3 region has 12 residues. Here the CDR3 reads CSAKQGYTEAFF. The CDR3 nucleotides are TGCAGCGCCAAACAGGGGTACACTGAAGCTTTCTTT.

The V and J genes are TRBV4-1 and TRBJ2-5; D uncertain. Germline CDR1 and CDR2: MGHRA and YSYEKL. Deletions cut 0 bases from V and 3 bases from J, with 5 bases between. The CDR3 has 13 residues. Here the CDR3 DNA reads TGCGCCAGCAGCCAAGAAAAGAAAGAGACCCAGTACTTC. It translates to CASSQEKKETQYF.

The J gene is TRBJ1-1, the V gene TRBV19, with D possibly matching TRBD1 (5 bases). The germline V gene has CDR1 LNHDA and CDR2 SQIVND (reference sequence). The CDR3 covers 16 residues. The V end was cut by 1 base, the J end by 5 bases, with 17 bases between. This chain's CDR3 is CASSIAPRGGYTEAFF. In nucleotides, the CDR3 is TGTGCCAGTAGTATAGCGCCCCGGGGGGGGTATACTGAAGCTTTCTTT. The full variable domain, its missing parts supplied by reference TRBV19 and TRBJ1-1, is DGGITQSPKYLFRKEGQNVTLSCEQNLNHDAMYWYRQDPGQGLRLIYYSQIVNDFQKGDIAEGYSVSREKKESFPLTVTSAQKNPTAFYLCASSIAPRGGYTEAFFGQGTRLTVV.

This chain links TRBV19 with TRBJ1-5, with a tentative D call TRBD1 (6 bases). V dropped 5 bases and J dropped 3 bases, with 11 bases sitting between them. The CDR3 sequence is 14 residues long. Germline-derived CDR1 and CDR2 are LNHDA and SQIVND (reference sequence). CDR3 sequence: CASSLRDNNQPQHF. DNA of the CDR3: TGTGCCAGTAGTCTCCGGGACAACAATCAGCCCCAGCATTTT.

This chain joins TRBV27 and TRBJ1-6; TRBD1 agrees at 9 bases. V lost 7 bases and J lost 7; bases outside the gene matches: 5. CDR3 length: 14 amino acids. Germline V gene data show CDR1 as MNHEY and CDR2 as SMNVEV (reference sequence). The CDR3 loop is CASTWTGVNSPLHF. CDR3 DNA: TGTGCCAGCACTTGGACAGGGGTAAATTCACCCCTCCACTTT.

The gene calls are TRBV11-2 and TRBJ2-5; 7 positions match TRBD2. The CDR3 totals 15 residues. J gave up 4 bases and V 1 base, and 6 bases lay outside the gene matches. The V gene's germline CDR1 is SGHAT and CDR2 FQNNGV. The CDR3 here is CASSLAGPGGETQYF. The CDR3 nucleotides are TGTGCCAGCAGCTTAGCAGGGCCGGGGGGAGAGACCCAGTACTTC.

This CDR3 is CASSFTASQLFF. The CDR3 DNA is TGTGCCAGCAGTTTCACCGCTAGCCAACTGTTTTTT. V gene TRBV6-6 combines with J gene TRBJ1-4, with D unclear. The V end was cut by 4 bases, the J end by 12 bases, with 12 bases between. CDR1 and CDR2 from the germline V gene are MNHNY and SVGAGI (reference sequence). The CDR3 is 12 residues long.

DNA of the CDR3: TGTGCCAGCAGCGCCACAGGGCCCAATCAGCCCCAGCATTTT. This codes for CASSATGPNQPQHF. The chain couples TRBV7-8 to TRBJ1-5; a possible D gene is TRBD1 (6 bases). Germline V gene lookup returns CDR1 SGHVS and CDR2 FQNEAQ. The length of the CDR3 is 14 residues. Deletions cut 5 bases from V and 3 bases from J, with 11 bases between.

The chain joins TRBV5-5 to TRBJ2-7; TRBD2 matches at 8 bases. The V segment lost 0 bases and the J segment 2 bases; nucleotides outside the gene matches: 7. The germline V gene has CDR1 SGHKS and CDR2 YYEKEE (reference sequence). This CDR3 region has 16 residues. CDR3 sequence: CASSLALAGPAYEQYF. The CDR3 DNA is TGTGCCAGCAGCTTGGCTCTAGCGGGTCCCGCCTACGAGCAGTACTTC.